This T cell receptor (beta chain) was recovered during a study of regulatory T cells in long-lasting Graves disease. Findings of the study overall: There were preferences for TRBV28, TRBJ1-2 and TRBJ2-5 in persistent disease. Persistent cases of Graves' showed reduced TCR diversity relative to newly diagnosed patients.

CDR3 length: 13 amino acids. The germline CDR1 and CDR2 sequences are MNHNS and SASEGT. V was shortened by 7 bases and J by 3 bases, with 12 bases between the two germline ends. As to this clonotype: Its specificity is not known.

Time point specified: newly diagnosed GD, antithyroid drugs for less than 3 months. The TCR library was made from RNA extracted from PBMCs. iRepertoire HTBI primers and Arm-PCR of CDR3 regions built TCR beta libraries. TCRdb independently ran MiXCR on the multiplex PCR reads; one entry per CDR3 protein. The data show 350,000 to 400,000 distinct CDR3 sequences, with roughly 16% seen just once and 20% held by the top ten. Separately, the same data were catalogued under a study of T cells in Graves' hyperthyroidism and ophthalmopathy.

The sequences come from peripheral blood mononuclear cells (PBMCs), collected at new diagnosis, from a patient treated with antithyroid drugs. This chain links TRBV6-1 with TRBJ1-1; maybe TRBD1 (5 bases). The TCR comes from a young woman with Graves disease. CDR3 sequence (DNA): TGTGCCAGCACGACAGATCAGGACACTGAAGCTTTCTTT. It is translated as CASTTDQDTEAFF.